Listed below are T cell receptor beta chains from one sample, sequenced in a study of glioma-infiltrating T cells after dendritic cell vaccination. Assay: immunoSEQ multiplex PCR; the TCRdb copy retains only in-frame clones and omits some. This sample has tens of thousands of clones; about four fifths occur once, and the top ten carry around a sixth. The material sequenced was blood, taken after dendritic cell vaccination. The origin of the receptors is a human donor with glioblastoma. CDR3s leave out the opening cysteine and the closing phenylalanine or tryptophan. Each record gives: V gene, J gene, CDR3 protein.

TRBV27,TRBJ1-1,ASSSHQGAEAF
TRBV7-2,TRBJ1-6,ASSLGQGVYSPLH
TRBV6-6,TRBJ1-4,ASSNTGATNEKLF
TRBV4-2,TRBJ2-5,ASSPRSRETQY
TRBV29-1,TRBJ1-2,SAEDAGGVDYGYT
TRBV6-1,TRBJ2-7,ASSWAGKVNEQY
TRBV28,TRBJ2-1,ASSWLAGSPFNNEQF
TRBV4-1,TRBJ2-7,ASSQNRDSTYEQY
TRBV7-2,TRBJ2-7,ASSFPRDYGYEQY
TRBV18,TRBJ1-3,ASSPPSGSGNTIY
TRBV5-1,TRBJ2-7,ASSFLARQGSFHEQY
TRBV11-2,TRBJ1-2,ASSQDRGSYT
TRBV27,TRBJ2-1,ASSWGALAGGPGNHEQF
TRBV7-6,TRBJ2-7,ASSGGGSYEQY
TRBV11-2,TRBJ1-6,ASSYRESPLH
TRBV5-1,TRBJ2-7,TSSSEGQGVEQY
TRBV11-2,TRBJ1-3,ASSRDRDPSGNTIY
TRBV28,TRBJ2-4,ASSAGGARLGGAKNIQY
TRBV15,TRBJ1-1,ATSRDVGSEAF
TRBV19,TRBJ2-5,ASSIVGGGQETQY
TRBV7-2,TRBJ2-5,ASSSPPWGSGLETQY
TRBV4-2,TRBJ2-5,ASSQDRGGQETQY
TRBV7-9,TRBJ1-1,ASSLWRGGTEAF
TRBV5-1,TRBJ1-4,ASSLTGGGDEKLF
TRBV19,TRBJ2-2,ASSIDTRPGLAGNTGELF
TRBV5-1,TRBJ1-1,ASSVLPNTEAF
TRBV21-1,TRBJ2-3,ASSKRAGGGTDTQY
TRBV6-5,TRBJ2-1,ASSYGLAGGNEQF
TRBV5-6,TRBJ2-7,ASSLVGDSIYEQY
TRBV7-8,TRBJ1-1,ASSLTGGNTEAF
TRBV10-3,TRBJ2-3,AISDQTMGGDTQY
TRBV7-9,TRBJ1-1,ASSQRVWNTEAF
TRBV6-1,TRBJ2-7,ASIRTGTVSYEQY
TRBV5-4,TRBJ2-6,ASSPMNGQGKSGANVLT
TRBV6-1,TRBJ1-5,ASSVFDQPQH
TRBV7-8,TRBJ2-1,ASSSQIDEQF
TRBV7-2,TRBJ2-7,ASSLGGPGQGYEQY
TRBV9,TRBJ2-3,ASSVDGSGGEDTQY
TRBV5-1,TRBJ1-1,ASSPTVSNRVGEAF
TRBV4-2,TRBJ2-2,ASSQARASGGGRELF
TRBV5-1,TRBJ1-4,ASSSRDRDEKLF
TRBV11-3,TRBJ2-7,ASSTRQGGYEQY
TRBV29-1,TRBJ1-4,SVEAREPSGEKLF
TRBV6-1,TRBJ1-4,ASSGGERGKLF
TRBV5-4,TRBJ1-3,ASSLGGVGNTIY
TRBV19,TRBJ1-5,ASSRDRVRNQPQH
TRBV11-3,TRBJ1-1,ASSSYQGGGSTEAF
TRBV10-2,TRBJ1-1,ASSEYRMNTEAF